The T cell receptor (beta chain) described here comes from a study of cytomegalovirus exposure and HLA in healthy donors. A multiplex PCR was run with 60 Vbeta primers and 13 Jbeta primers. Sequencing was performed with immunoSEQ multiplex PCR; in TCRdb, only in-frame clones are kept and a portion is missing. The sample holds about 180,000 clones, over 75% seen once. The sample taken for sequencing was PBMCs. This clonotype was sampled from a woman aged 50 to 65 in good health and CMV-seronegative.

CDR3 DNA: TGTGCCATTCGGACTAGCGGATTAAACACCGGGGAGCTGTTTTTT. This translates into CAIRTSGLNTGELFF. The chain uses TRBV6-1 and TRBJ2-2, with 10 nucleotides matching TRBD2. From germline, CDR1 is MNHNS and CDR2 SASEGT. This CDR3 contains 15 residues. V lost 10 bases to trimming and J lost 2 bases; unmatched junction nucleotides: 7.